This T cell receptor (beta chain) was recorded in a study of cytotoxic CD8 clonotypes in ibrutinib-treated CLL. In the study overall: There were about 12 relapsed/refractory patients and more than 14 treatment-naive patients, and roughly 18 were IGHV unmutated.

The CDR3 extends over 15 amino acids. With V trimmed by 6 bases and J by 7 bases, 8 bases remained unmatched. Germline CDR1 is SNHLY and CDR2 is FYNNEI. Sequencing was performed with immunoSEQ multiplex PCR; in TCRdb, only in-frame clones are kept and a portion is missing. The table shows under 200,000 clones, with about 80% occurring only once. Comments on this clone: As yet, its antigen is unknown.

Genomic DNA in a quantity of about 2.2 micrograms was derived from cryopreserved PBMCs for TCR beta libraries. Study findings and constraints: Public clonotypes, rarely seen, contracted or held steady on treatment. Clonality increased at ibrutinib response, then returned toward baseline at progression.

The specimen was PBMCs, collected after 12 months of ibrutinib treatment. The receptor's source is a human donor with chronic lymphocytic leukemia. The chain recombines TRBV2 with TRBJ2-1; 11 bases agree with TRBD2. CDR3 DNA sequence: TGTGCCAGCAGCGCGACTAGCGGGATTGTTAATGAGCAGTTCTTC. It is translated as CASSATSGIVNEQFF. Together with reference TRBV2 and TRBJ2-1, the CDR3 gives the full variable domain: EPEVTQTPSHQVTQMGQEVILRCVPISNHLYFYWYRQILGQKVEFLVSFYNNEISEKSEIFDDQFSVERPDGSNFTLKIRSTKLEDSAMYFCASSATSGIVNEQFFGPGTRLTVL.